This T cell receptor beta chain emerged from a study of blood T cell repertoires in COVID-19. In this sample, this clone turned up many times. The assay was immunoSEQ multiplex PCR, and TCRdb's table has in-frame clones only and misses some. This table has some 250,000 clones, 82% appearing once. V lost 0 bases, J lost 9 bases, and 5 bases stayed unmatched. Germline V gene data show CDR1 as LNHDA and CDR2 as SQIVND (reference sequence). This CDR3 contains 15 residues. The TCR comes from a woman under 30 with acute or convalescent COVID-19. The chain uses TRBV19 and TRBJ2-2; 9 positions match TRBD1. Sequencing used peripheral blood. CDR3 region: CASSIESTGGRELFF. CDR3 sequence (DNA): TGTGCCAGTAGTATAGAGAGTACAGGGGGCCGGGAGCTGTTTTTT.